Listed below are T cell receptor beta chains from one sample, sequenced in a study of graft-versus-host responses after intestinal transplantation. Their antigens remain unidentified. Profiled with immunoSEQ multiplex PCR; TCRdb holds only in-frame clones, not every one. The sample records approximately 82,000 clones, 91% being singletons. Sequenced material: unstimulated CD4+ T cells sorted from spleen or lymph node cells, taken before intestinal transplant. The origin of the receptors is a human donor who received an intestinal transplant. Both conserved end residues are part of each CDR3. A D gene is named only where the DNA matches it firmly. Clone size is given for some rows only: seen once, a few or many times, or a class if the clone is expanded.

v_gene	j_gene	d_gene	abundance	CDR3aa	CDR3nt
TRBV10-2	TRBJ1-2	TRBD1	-	CASSESPGQFYGYTF	TGCGCCAGCAGTGAGTCCCCGGGACAGTTCTATGGCTACACCTTC
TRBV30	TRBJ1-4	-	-	CAWNRQGWEKLFF	TGTGCCTGGAATAGGCAGGGATGGGAAAAACTGTTTTTT
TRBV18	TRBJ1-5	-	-	CASSGGAGQPQHF	TGTGCCAGCTCTGGGGGCGCGGGTCAGCCCCAGCATTTT
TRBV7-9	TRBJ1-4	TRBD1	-	CASGLGTGLGEKLFF	TGTGCCAGCGGGTTGGGGACAGGGTTAGGGGAAAAACTGTTTTTT
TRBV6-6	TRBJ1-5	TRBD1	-	CASSYSSRGDQPQHF	TGTGCCAGCAGTTACTCTTCCAGGGGGGATCAGCCCCAGCATTTT
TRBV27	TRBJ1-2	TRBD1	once	CASRGQGVVGYTF	TGTGCCAGTCGGGGACAGGGGGTAGTTGGCTACACCTTC
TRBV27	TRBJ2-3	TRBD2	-	CASGFSGRYTDTQYF	TGTGCCAGCGGTTTTAGCGGGAGGTACACAGATACGCAGTATTTT
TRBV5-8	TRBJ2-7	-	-	CASSLVGGTTTYEQYF	TGTGCCAGCAGCTTGGTTGGGGGGACCACTACCTACGAGCAGTACTTC
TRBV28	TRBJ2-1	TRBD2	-	CASSLWGEGERGAYNEQFF	TGTGCCAGCAGTTTATGGGGGGAAGGGGAGCGGGGGGCCTACAATGAGCAGTTCTTC
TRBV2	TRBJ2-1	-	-	CASSGENEQFF	TGTGCCAGCAGTGGGGAGAATGAGCAGTTCTTC
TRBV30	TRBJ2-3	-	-	CAWSRDSTDTQYF	TGTGCCTGGAGCCGGGACTCCACAGATACGCAGTATTTT
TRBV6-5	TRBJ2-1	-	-	CASSYGGLSSYNEQFF	TGTGCCAGCAGTTACGGAGGCCTTAGCTCCTACAATGAGCAGTTCTTC
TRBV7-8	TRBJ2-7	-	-	CASSTLGVGYEQYF	TGTGCCAGCAGCACCCTAGGGGTGGGATACGAGCAGTACTTC
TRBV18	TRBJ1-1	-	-	CASSPPVSRENTEAFF	TGTGCCAGCTCACCACCGGTTTCCAGGGAGAACACTGAAGCTTTCTTT
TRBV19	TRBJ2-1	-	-	CASSMRGVTDSYNEQFF	TGTGCCAGTAGTATGCGGGGAGTTACAGACTCGTACAATGAGCAGTTCTTC
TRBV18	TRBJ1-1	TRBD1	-	CASSPPAGQGFRGAFF	TGTGCCAGCTCACCACCGGCAGGACAGGGGTTTCGTGGAGCTTTCTTT
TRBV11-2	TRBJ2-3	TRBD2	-	CASSLLAGFTDTQYF	TGTGCCAGCAGCTTACTAGCGGGCTTCACAGATACGCAGTATTTT
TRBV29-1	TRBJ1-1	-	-	CSVQQGNTEAFF	TGCAGCGTTCAACAGGGCAATACTGAAGCTTTCTTT
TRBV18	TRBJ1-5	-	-	CASSPGTVNQPQHF	TGTGCCAGCTCACCAGGTACGGTAAATCAGCCCCAGCATTTT
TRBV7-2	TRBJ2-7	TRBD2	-	CASSSTAGGEQYF	TGTGCCAGCAGCTCCACCGCCGGGGGGGAGCAGTACTTC
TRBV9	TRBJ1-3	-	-	CASSGTDSYSGNTIYF	TGTGCCAGCAGCGGGACAGACTCATACTCTGGAAACACCATATATTTT
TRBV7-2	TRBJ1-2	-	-	CASSASGYYYGYTF	TGTGCCAGCAGCGCCAGCGGTTATTACTATGGCTACACCTTC
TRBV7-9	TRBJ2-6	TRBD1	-	CASSSGTALSGANVLTF	TGTGCCAGCAGCTCCGGGACAGCCCTCTCTGGGGCCAACGTCCTGACTTTC
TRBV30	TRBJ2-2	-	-	CAWSQSGELFF	TGTGCCTGGAGTCAGTCGGGGGAGCTGTTTTTT
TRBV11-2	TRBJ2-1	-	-	CASSLVVRGNEQFF	TGTGCCAGCAGCTTAGTGGTCAGGGGCAATGAGCAGTTCTTC
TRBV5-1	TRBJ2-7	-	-	CASSLEGQGSYEQYF	TGCGCCAGCAGCTTGGAAGGGCAGGGAAGCTACGAGCAGTACTTC
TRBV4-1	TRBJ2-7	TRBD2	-	CASSPGTSGGYEQYF	TGCGCCAGCAGCCCAGGGACTAGCGGGGGGTACGAGCAGTACTTC
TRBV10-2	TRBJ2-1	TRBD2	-	CASSEPGLAGGHEQFF	TGCGCCAGCAGTGAACCGGGACTAGCGGGGGGACATGAGCAGTTCTTC
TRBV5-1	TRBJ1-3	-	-	CASSLAAGPGNTIYF	TGCGCCAGCAGCTTGGCAGCGGGGCCTGGAAACACCATATATTTT
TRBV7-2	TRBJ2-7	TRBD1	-	CASSAPRGPKGRPYEQYF	TGTGCCAGCAGCGCTCCTAGGGGGCCTAAGGGGAGACCCTACGAGCAGTACTTC
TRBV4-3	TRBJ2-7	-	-	CASRDTLTEAESYEQYF	TGCGCCAGCAGAGACACTCTAACCGAAGCAGAGTCCTACGAGCAGTACTTC
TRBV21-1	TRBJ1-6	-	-	CASTFSGSPLHF	TGTGCCAGCACTTTCTCGGGGTCACCCCTCCACTTT
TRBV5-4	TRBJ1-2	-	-	CASSFLTGNYGYTF	TGTGCCAGCAGCTTTCTAACAGGAAACTATGGCTACACCTTC
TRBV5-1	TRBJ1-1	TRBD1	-	CASSWRQGHTEAFF	TGCGCCAGCAGCTGGAGACAGGGCCACACTGAAGCTTTCTTT
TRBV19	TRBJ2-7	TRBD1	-	CASSPLGQGKGRSYEQYF	TGTGCCAGTAGTCCCCTCGGACAGGGTAAAGGCAGGTCCTACGAGCAGTACTTC
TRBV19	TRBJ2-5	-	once	CASKGHQYQETQYF	TGTGCCAGTAAGGGACACCAGTACCAAGAGACCCAGTACTTC
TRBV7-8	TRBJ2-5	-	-	CASSSGDFETQYF	TGTGCCAGCAGCTCGGGGGACTTTGAGACCCAGTACTTC
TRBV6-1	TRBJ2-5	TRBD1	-	CASTRTGRQETQYF	TGTGCCAGCACCCGGACAGGGCGCCAAGAGACCCAGTACTTC
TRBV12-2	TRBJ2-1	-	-	CASRRSSYNEQFF	TGTGCAAGTCGCCGTAGCTCCTACAATGAGCAGTTCTTC
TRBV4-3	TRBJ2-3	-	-	CASSQEPRGTPGDTQYF	TGCGCCAGCAGCCAAGAACCGAGAGGGACTCCCGGAGATACGCAGTATTTT
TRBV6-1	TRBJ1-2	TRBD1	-	CASKQTGRNGYTF	TGTGCCAGCAAACAGACAGGGAGGAATGGCTACACCTTC
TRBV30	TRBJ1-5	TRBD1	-	CAWRGQPNQPQHF	TGTGCCTGGAGGGGACAGCCCAATCAGCCCCAGCATTTT
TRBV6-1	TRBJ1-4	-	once	CASSEGEGTGLEKLFF	TGTGCCAGCAGTGAAGGGGAGGGGACGGGGCTGGAAAAACTGTTTTTT
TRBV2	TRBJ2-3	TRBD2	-	CASSVAGISTDTQYF	TGTGCCAGCAGCGTAGCGGGAATTAGCACAGATACGCAGTATTTT